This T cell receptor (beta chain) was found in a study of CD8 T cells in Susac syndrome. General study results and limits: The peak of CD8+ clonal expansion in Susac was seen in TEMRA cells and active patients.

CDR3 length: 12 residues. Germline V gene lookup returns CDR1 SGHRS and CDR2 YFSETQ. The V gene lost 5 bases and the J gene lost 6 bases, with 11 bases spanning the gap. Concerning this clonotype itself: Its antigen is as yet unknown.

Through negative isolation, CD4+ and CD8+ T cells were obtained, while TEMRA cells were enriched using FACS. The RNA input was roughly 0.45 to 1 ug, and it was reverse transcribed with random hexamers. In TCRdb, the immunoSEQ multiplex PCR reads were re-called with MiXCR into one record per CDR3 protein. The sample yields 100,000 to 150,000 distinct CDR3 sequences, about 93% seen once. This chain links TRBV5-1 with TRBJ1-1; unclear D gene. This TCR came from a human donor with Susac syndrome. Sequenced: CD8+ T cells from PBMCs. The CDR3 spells CASRGNWAEAFF. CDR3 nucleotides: TGCGCCAGCAGGGGCAACTGGGCTGAAGCTTTCTTT.